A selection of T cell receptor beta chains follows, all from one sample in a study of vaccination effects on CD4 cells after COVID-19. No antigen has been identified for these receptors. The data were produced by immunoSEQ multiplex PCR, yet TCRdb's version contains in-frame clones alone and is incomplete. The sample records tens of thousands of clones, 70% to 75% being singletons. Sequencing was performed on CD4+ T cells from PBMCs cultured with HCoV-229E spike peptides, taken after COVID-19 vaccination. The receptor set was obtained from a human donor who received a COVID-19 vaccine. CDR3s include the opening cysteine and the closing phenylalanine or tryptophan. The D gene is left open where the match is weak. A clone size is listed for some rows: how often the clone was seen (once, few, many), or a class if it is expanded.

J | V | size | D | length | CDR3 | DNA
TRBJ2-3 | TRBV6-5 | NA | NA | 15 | CASSRGVISTDTQYF | TGTGCCAGCAGCCGCGGGGTGATTAGCACAGATACGCAGTATTTT
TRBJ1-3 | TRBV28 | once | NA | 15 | CASSFLGASGNTIYF | TGTGCCAGCAGTTTCTTGGGGGCTTCGGGAAACACCATATATTTT
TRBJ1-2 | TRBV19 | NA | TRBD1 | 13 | CASMMTGLYGYTF | TGTGCCAGTATGATGACAGGGCTCTATGGCTACACCTTC
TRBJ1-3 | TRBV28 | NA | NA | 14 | CASSFQGPRNTIYF | TGTGCCAGCAGTTTTCAGGGACCCAGAAACACCATATATTTT
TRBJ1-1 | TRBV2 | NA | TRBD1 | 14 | CASSVTGGDTEAFF | TGTGCCAGCAGTGTGACAGGGGGTGACACTGAAGCTTTCTTT
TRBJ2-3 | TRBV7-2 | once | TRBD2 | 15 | CASNKKRGGTDTQYF | TGTGCCAGCAACAAGAAGCGGGGTGGCACAGATACGCAGTATTTT
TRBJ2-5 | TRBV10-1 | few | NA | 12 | CATSPGQETQYF | TGCGCCACCAGTCCGGGCCAAGAGACCCAGTACTTC
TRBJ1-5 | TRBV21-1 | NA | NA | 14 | CASSKEGRDQPQHF | TGTGCCAGCAGCAAAGAGGGCAGGGACCAGCCCCAGCATTTT
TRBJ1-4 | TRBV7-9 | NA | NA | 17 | CASSTTMGLATNEKLFF | TGTGCCAGCAGCACCACCATGGGGTTGGCAACTAATGAAAAACTGTTTTTT
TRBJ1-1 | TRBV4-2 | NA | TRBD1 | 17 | CASSSHPGGAGNTEAFF | TGTGCCAGCAGCTCACATCCAGGGGGCGCGGGGAACACTGAAGCTTTCTTT
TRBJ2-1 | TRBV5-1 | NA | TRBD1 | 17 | CASSSRTGGSFIDEQFF | TGCGCCAGCAGCTCCAGGACAGGGGGAAGTTTCATCGATGAGCAGTTCTTC
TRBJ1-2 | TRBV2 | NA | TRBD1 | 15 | CASSPWDRGDYGYTF | TGTGCCAGCAGTCCCTGGGACAGGGGGGATTATGGCTACACCTTC
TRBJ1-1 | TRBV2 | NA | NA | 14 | CASSRTDRNTEAFF | TGTGCCAGCAGCCGCACGGACAGGAACACTGAAGCTTTCTTT
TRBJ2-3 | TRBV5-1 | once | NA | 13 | CASGDGSTDTQYF | TGCGCCAGCGGGGACGGTAGCACAGATACGCAGTATTTT
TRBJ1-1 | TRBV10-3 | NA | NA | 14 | CAISESGSNGEAFF | TGTGCCATCAGTGAGTCAGGGTCTAATGGTGAAGCTTTCTTT
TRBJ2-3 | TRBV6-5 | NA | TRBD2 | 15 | CASSFQRGPTDTQYF | TGTGCCAGCAGCTTCCAGCGGGGGCCCACAGATACGCAGTATTTT
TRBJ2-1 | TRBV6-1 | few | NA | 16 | CASSGTFGVKSDEQFF | TGTGCCAGCAGTGGAACATTCGGGGTCAAAAGCGATGAGCAGTTCTTC
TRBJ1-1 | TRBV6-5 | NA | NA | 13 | CASNLRGAAEAFF | TGTGCCAGCAACTTACGTGGAGCAGCTGAAGCTTTCTTT
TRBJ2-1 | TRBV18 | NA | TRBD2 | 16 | CASSPPSSGGAHEQFF | TGTGCCAGCTCCCCTCCGAGTAGCGGGGGGGCCCATGAGCAGTTCTTC
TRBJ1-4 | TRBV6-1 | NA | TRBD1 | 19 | CASSGGDRERFITNEKLFF | TGTGCCAGCAGTGGAGGAGACAGGGAAAGGTTCATAACTAATGAAAAACTGTTTTTT
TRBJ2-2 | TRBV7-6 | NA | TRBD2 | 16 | CASSLGGLPVTGELFF | TGTGCCAGCAGCTTGGGGGGACTACCGGTTACCGGGGAGCTGTTTTTT
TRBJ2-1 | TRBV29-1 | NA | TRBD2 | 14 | CSVEASGELLGQFF | TGCAGCGTTGAAGCTAGCGGGGAACTTCTAGGGCAGTTCTTC
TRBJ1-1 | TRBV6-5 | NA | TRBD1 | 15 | CASSTKPTGFIEAFF | TGTGCCAGCAGCACTAAACCGACAGGGTTTATTGAAGCTTTCTTT
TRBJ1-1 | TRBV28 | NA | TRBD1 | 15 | CASNFYRTGAAEAFF | TGTGCCAGCAATTTCTACAGAACAGGGGCCGCTGAAGCTTTCTTT
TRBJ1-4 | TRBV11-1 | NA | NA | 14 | CASSRATTGPKLFF | TGTGCCAGCAGCCGAGCCACTACAGGGCCCAAACTGTTTTTT
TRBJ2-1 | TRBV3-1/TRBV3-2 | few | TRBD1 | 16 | CASSYYSGQGALEQFF | TGTGCCAGCAGCTATTACTCGGGACAGGGTGCATTGGAGCAGTTCTTC
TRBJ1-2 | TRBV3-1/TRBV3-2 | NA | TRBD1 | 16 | CASSPLSGTGRYGYTF | TGTGCCAGCAGCCCGCTATCCGGGACAGGAAGATATGGCTACACCTTC
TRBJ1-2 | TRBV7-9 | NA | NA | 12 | CASSPDVPVYTF | TGTGCCAGCAGCCCGGACGTCCCGGTCTACACCTTC
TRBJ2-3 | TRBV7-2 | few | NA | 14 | CASSLRQGGDTQYF | TGTGCCAGCAGCCTTAGACAGGGAGGGGATACGCAGTATTTT
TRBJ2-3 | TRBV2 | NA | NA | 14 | CAITGNTITDTQYF | TGTGCCATCACAGGGAATACTATCACAGATACGCAGTATTTT
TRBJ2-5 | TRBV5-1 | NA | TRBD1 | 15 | CASCRGPSTQETQYF | TGCGCCAGTTGTAGGGGGCCGTCCACCCAAGAGACCCAGTACTTC
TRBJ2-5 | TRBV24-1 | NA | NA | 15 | CATSDRGRGGETQYF | TGTGCCACCAGTGATAGGGGCCGAGGGGGTGAGACCCAGTACTTC
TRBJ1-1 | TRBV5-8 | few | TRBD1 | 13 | CASPGQGAVEAFF | TGTGCCAGCCCGGGACAGGGGGCAGTTGAAGCTTTCTTT
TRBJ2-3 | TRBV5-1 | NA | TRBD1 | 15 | CASSLGTGGTDTQYF | TGCGCCAGCAGCTTGGGGACAGGGGGTACAGATACGCAGTATTTT
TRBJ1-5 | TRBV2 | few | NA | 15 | CASSEAGRTSRPQHF | TGTGCCAGCAGTGAAGCGGGACGGACGAGCCGGCCCCAGCATTTT
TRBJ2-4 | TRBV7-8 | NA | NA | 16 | CASSRGSLLAKNIQYF | TGTGCCAGCAGCCGGGGGTCGTTGTTAGCCAAAAACATTCAGTACTTC
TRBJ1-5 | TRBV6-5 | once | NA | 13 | CASRGSSNQPQHF | TGTGCCAGCAGAGGTAGTAGCAATCAGCCCCAGCATTTT
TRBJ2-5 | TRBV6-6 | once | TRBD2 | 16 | CASSPAPAGGPLRQYF | TGTGCCAGCAGTCCCGCTCCAGCGGGGGGCCCACTCCGCCAGTACTTC
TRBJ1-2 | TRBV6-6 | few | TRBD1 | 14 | CASSYLDRVYGYTF | TGTGCCAGCAGTTACTTGGACAGGGTCTATGGCTACACCTTC
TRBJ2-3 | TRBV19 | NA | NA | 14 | CASSIQGSTDTQYF | TGTGCCAGTAGTATCCAGGGTAGCACAGATACGCAGTATTTT
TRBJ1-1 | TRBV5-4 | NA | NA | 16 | CASSPVPGRGETEAFF | TGTGCCAGCAGCCCAGTCCCGGGGCGGGGGGAAACTGAAGCTTTCTTT
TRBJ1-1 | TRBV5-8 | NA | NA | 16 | CASPKVEGTMNTEAFF | TGTGCCAGCCCGAAAGTTGAGGGTACCATGAACACTGAAGCTTTCTTT
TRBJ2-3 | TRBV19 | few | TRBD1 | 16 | CASSTSGTGITDTQYF | TGTGCCAGTAGTACGTCCGGGACAGGGATCACAGATACGCAGTATTTT
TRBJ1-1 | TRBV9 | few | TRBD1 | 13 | CASARGQNTEAFF | TGTGCCAGCGCGAGGGGGCAGAACACTGAAGCTTTCTTT
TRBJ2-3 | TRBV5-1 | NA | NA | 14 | CASSPRGGGDTQYF | TGCGCCAGCAGCCCGAGGGGGGGTGGAGATACGCAGTATTTT
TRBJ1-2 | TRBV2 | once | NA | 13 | CASVRTAPYGYTF | TGTGCCAGCGTCAGGACAGCGCCCTATGGCTACACCTTC
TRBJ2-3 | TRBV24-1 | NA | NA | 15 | CATSDNPRSTDTQYF | TGTGCCACCAGTGATAACCCGAGGAGCACAGATACGCAGTATTTT
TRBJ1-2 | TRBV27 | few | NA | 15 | CASSLVDGRHYGYTF | TGTGCCAGCAGTTTAGTGGACGGGCGACACTATGGCTACACCTTC
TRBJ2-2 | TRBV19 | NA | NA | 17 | CASSMIRLAAVTGELFF | TGTGCCAGTAGTATGATCCGGCTAGCCGCCGTCACCGGGGAGCTGTTTTTT
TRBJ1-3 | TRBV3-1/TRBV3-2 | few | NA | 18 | CASSQDRAGERPGNTIYF | TGTGCCAGCAGCCAAGATAGGGCAGGGGAAAGACCTGGAAACACCATATATTTT
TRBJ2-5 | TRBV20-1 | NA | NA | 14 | CSASVAAVGETQYF | TGCAGTGCTAGTGTAGCGGCTGTGGGGGAGACCCAGTACTTC